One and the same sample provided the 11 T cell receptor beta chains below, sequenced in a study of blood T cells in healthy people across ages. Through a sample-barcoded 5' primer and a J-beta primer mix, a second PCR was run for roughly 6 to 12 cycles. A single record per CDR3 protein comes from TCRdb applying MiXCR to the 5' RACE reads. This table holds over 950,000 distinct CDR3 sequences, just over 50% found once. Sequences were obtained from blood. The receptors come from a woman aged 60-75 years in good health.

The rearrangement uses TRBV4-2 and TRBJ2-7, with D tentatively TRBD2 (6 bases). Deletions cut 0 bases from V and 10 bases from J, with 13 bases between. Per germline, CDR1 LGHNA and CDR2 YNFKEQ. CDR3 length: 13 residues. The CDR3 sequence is CASSQDFRDSQYF. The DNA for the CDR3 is TGTGCCAGCAGCCAAGACTTCAGGGACTCCCAGTACTTC.

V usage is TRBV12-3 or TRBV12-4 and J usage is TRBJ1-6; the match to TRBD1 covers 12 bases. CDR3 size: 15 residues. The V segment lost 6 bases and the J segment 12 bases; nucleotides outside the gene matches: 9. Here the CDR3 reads CASRGNRDRGQPLHF. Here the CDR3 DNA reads TGTGCCAGCAGAGGAAACCGGGACAGGGGGCAACCCCTCCACTTT.

Here the CDR3 DNA reads TGCAGTTGCCTCCGGGGGGGCACAGATACGCAGTATTTT. The encoded protein is CSCLRGGTDTQYF. The chain couples TRBV20-1 to TRBJ2-3; 7 bases align to TRBD2. The J segment lost 1 base and the V segment lost 8 bases, leaving 6 bases of the junction unmatched. Germline-derived CDR1 and CDR2 are DFQATT and SNEGSKA (reference sequence). The CDR3 is made up of 13 amino acids.

The CDR3 loop is CASSVLPDSLIYEQYF. CDR3 nucleotides: TGTGCCAGCAGCGTACTCCCGGACAGTTTAATCTACGAGCAGTACTTC. The chain combines TRBV9 with TRBJ2-7; tentative D call: TRBD1 (6 bases). V lost 1 base and J lost 3, with 17 bases in between. The length of the CDR3 is 16 residues. Germline CDR1 is SGDLS and CDR2 is YYNGEE.

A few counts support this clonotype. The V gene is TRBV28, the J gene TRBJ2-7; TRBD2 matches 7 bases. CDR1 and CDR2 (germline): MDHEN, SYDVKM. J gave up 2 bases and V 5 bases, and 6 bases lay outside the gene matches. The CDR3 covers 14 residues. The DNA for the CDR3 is TGTGCCAGCAGTGTTCCGGGACTAACCTACGAGCAGTACTTC. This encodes CASSVPGLTYEQYF.

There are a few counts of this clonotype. CDR3 DNA: TGCGCCAGCAGGGCTCCCCGGGGGCAGTACTTC. Encoded protein: CASRAPRGQYF. This chain links TRBV4-3 with TRBJ2-5; maybe TRBD2 (6 bases). The CDR3 extends over 11 amino acids. Germline V gene lookup returns CDR1 LGHNA and CDR2 YSLEER. V was pared by 6 bases and J by 11 bases, with 13 bases between.

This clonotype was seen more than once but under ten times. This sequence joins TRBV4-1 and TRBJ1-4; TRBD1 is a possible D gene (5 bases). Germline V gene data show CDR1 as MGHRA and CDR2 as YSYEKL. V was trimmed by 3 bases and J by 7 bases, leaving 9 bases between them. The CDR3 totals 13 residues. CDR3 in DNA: TGCGCCAGCAGCCATCAGGGAGTTGAAAAACTGTTTTTT. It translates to CASSHQGVEKLFF.

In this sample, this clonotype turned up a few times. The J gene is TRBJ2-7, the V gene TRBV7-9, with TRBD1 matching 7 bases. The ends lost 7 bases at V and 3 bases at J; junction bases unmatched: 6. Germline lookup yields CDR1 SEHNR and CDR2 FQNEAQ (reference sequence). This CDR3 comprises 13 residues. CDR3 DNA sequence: TGTGCCAGCACCCCGGGACAGAGCTACGAGCAGTACTTC. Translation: CASTPGQSYEQYF.

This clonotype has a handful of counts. In DNA form, the CDR3 reads TGTGCCAGCAGCCAAGAGTTGGTAGGCGAGCAGTACTTC. Amino acid sequence: CASSQELVGEQYF. The chain is built from TRBV14 and TRBJ2-7; no reliable D call. This CDR3 contains 13 residues. Trimming took 0 bases from V and 6 from J, leaving 9 bases between them. Germline V CDR1 and CDR2: SGHDN, FVKESK.

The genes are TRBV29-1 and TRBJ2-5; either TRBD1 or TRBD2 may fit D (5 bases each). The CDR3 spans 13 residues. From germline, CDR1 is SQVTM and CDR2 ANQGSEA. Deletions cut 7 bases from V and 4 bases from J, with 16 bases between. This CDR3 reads CSGVGPEGETQYF. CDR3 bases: TGCAGCGGAGTGGGACCCGAGGGAGAGACCCAGTACTTC.

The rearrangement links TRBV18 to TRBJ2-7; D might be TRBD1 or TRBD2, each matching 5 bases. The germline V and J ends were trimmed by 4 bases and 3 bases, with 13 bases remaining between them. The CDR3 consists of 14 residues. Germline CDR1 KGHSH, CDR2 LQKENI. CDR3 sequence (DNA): TGTGCCAGCTCACTCCGGGACGCTTTCTACGAGCAGTACTTC. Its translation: CASSLRDAFYEQYF. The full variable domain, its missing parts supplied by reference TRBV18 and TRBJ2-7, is NAGVMQNPRHLVRRRGQEARLRCSPMKGHSHVYWYRQLPEEGLKFMVYLQKENIIDESGMPKERFSAEFPKEGPSILRIQQVVRGDSAAYFCASSLRDAFYEQYFGPGTRLTVT.